This entry concerns a single T cell receptor (beta chain). As yet, its antigen is unknown. The data belong to a study of cytomegalovirus exposure and HLA in healthy donors. The donors formed part of the approximately 120-subject validation cohort, distinct from the roughly 670-subject first cohort. TCRdb's table, derived via immunoSEQ multiplex PCR, lists solely in-frame clones and lacks some. The sample yields tens of thousands of clones, around 94% seen once. Findings of the study overall: The study flagged some 170 TCR beta chains as cytomegalovirus-associated.

This receptor was taken from a woman between 18 and 29 years old in good health and CMV-seropositive. Sequenced sample: PBMCs.

Here the CDR3 reads CASSKQRVTYNEQFF. CDR3 DNA sequence: TGTGCCAGCAGTAAACAGCGGGTCACCTACAATGAGCAGTTCTTC. The rearrangement uses TRBV14 and TRBJ2-1; tentative D call: TRBD2 (6 bases). The CDR3 loop spans 15 amino acids. CDR1 SGHDN and CDR2 FVKESK come from the germline V gene. Trimming removed 6 bases at V and 2 bases at J, with 14 bases between.